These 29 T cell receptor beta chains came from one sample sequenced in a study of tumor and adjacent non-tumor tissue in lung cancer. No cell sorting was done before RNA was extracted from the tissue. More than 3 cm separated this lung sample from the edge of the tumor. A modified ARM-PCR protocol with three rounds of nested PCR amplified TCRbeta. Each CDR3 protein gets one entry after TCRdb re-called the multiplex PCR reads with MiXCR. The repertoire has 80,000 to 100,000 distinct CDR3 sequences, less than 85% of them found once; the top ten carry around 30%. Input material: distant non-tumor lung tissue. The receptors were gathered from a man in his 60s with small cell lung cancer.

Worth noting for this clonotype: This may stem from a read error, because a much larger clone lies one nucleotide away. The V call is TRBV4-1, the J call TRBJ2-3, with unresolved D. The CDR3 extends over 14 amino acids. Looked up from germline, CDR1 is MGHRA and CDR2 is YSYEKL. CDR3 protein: CASTQESAGDTQYF. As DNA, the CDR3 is TGCGCCAGCACCCAAGAGTCGGCAGGTGATACGCAGTATTTT.

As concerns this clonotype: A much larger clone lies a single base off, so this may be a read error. This CDR3 reads CARSPGLAGASNEQFF. CDR3 DNA: TGCGCCAGAAGCCCGGGACTAGCGGGAGCCTCGAATGAGCAGTTCTTC. This sequence joins TRBV5-1 and TRBJ2-1, with 14 bases fitting TRBD2. V lost 8 bases to trimming and J lost 7 bases; unmatched junction nucleotides: 11. CDR3 length equals 16 residues. Germline V CDR1 and CDR2: SGHRS, YFSETQ.

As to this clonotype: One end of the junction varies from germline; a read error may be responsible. CDR3 DNA: TGTGCCATCAGCCAAAATTTAGACGAAACCCAGTACTTC. Protein: CAISQNLDETQYF. This chain links TRBV14 with TRBJ2-5; D gene uncertain. CDR1 is SGHDN, CDR2 FVKESK, per germline. The CDR3 is 13 residues long.

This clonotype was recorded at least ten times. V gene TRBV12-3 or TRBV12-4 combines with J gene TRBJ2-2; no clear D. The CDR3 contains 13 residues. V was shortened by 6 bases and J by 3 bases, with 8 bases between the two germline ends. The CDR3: CASSPGHTGELFF. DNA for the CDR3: TGTGCCAGCAGCCCCGGACACACCGGGGAGCTGTTTTTT.

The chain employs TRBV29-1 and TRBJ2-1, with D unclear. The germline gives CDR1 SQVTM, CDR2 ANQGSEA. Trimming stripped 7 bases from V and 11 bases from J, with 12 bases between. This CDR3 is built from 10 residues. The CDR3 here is CSAAESQQFF. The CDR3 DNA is TGCAGCGCTGCAGAGTCGCAGCAGTTCTTC.

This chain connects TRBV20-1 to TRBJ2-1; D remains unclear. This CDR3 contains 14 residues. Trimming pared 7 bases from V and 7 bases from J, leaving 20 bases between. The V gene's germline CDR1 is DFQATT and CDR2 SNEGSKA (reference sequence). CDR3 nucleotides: TGCAGTGTGGGCCGACCAGGCAGGACGAATGAGCAGTTCTTC. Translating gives CSVGRPGRTNEQFF.

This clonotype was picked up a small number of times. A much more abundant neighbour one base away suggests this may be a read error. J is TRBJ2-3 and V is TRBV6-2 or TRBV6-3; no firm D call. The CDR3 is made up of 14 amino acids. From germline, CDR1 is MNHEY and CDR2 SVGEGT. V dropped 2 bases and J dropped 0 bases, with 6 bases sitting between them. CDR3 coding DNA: TGTGCCAGCAGTTACCCGACCAGCACAGATACGCAGTATTTT. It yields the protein CASSYPTSTDTQYF.

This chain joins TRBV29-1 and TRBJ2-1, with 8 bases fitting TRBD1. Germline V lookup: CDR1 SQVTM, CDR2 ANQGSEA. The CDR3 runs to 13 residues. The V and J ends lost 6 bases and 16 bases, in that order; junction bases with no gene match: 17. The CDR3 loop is CSVELGQGGEKFF. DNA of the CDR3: TGCAGCGTGGAACTAGGACAGGGTGGTGAGAAATTCTTC.

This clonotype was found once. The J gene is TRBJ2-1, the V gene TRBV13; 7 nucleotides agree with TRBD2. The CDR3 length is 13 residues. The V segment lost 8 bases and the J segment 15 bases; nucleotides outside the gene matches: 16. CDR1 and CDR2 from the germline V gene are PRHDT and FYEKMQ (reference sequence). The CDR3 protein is CASCSGGSNKLFF. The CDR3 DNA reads TGTGCCAGCTGCTCCGGCGGGAGCAATAAGCTGTTCTTC.

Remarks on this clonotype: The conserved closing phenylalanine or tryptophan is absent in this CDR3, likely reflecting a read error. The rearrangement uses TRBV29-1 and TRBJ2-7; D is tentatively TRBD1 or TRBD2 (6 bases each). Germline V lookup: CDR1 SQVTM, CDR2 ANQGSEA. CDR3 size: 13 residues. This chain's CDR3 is CSVEDLGGPEQYY. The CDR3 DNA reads TGCAGCGTCGAAGATCTTGGGGGGCCGGAGCAGTACTAC.

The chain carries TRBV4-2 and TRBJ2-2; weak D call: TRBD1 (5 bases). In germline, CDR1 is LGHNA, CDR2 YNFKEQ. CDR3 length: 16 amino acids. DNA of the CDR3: TGTCCCACAAGCCAAGATCTCAGGGCGAACACCGGGGAGCTGTTTTTT. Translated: CPTSQDLRANTGELFF.

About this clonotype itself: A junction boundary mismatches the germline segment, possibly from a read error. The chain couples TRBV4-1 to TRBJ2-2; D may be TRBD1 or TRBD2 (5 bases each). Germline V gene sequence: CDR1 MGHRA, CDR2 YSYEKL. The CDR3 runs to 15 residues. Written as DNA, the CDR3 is TGCACCAGCAGCCAAGTCGGCAGTAATGTCGGGGACCTGTTTTTT. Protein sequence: CTSSQVGSNVGDLFF.

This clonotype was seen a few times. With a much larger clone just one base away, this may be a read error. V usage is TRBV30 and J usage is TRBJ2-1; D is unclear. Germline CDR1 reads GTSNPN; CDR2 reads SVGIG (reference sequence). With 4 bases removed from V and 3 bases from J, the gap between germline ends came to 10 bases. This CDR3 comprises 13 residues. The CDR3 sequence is CAWNGRVYNEQFF. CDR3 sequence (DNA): TGTGCCTGGAACGGTAGGGTCTACAATGAGCAGTTCTTC.

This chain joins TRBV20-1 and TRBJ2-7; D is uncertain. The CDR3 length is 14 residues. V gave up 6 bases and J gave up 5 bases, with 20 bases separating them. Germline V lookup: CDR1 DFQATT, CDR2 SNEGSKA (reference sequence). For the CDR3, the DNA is TGCAGTGCCCAGGCTATAGTGGGCAGGAACGAGCAGTACTTC. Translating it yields CSAQAIVGRNEQYF.

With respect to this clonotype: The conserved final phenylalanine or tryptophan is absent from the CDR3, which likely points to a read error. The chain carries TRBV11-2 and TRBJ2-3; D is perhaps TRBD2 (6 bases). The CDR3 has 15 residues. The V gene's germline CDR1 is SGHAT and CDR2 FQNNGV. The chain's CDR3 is CASSSGGVAGHTQYY. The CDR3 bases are TGTGCCAGTAGCTCCGGAGGGGTTGCGGGACATACGCAGTATTAT.

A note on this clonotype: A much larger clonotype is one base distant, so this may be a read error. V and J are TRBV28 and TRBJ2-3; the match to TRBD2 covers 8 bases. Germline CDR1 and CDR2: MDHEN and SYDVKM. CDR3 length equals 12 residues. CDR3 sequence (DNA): TGTGCCAACAGTCCCACTAGCGGTACGCAGTATTTT. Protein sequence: CANSPTSGTQYF.

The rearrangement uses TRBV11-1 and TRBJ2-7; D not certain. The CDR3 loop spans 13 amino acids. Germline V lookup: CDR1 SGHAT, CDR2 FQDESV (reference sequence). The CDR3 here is CASSSARRYEQYV. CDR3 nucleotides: TGTGCTAGCAGCTCAGCGCGGCGGTACGAGCAGTACGTC.

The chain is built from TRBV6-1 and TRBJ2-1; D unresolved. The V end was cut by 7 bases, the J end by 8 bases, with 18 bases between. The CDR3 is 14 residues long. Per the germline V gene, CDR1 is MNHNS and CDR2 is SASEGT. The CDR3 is CASIFSESRYEQFF. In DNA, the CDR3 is TGTGCCAGCATCTTTAGTGAGAGTAGGTATGAGCAGTTCTTC.

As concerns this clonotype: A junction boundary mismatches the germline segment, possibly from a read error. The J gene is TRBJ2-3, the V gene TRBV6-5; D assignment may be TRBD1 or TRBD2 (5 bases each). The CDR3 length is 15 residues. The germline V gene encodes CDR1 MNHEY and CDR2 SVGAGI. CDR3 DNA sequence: TGTACCAGCAGGGACGTGGGTCCTAGCACAGATACGCAGTGTTTT. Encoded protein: CTSRDVGPSTDTQCF.

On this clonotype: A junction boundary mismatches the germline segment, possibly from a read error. The CDR3 loop reads CASSQGGSRAGIRSYNKQFF. CDR3 in DNA: TGCGCCAGTAGCCAAGGGGGATCCCGAGCGGGAATTAGGTCCTACAATAAGCAGTTCTTC. The chain recombines TRBV4-1 with TRBJ2-1, with a tentative D call TRBD2 (7 bases). This CDR3 is built from 20 residues. The germline CDR1 and CDR2 sequences are MGHRA and YSYEKL.

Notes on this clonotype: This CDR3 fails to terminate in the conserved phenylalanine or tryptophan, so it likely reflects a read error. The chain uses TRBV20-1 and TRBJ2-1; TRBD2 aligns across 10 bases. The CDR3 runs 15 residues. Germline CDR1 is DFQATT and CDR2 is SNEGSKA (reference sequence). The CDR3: CSTRDKLAGASEQFI. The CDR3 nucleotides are TGCAGTACTAGAGATAAGCTAGCGGGAGCCAGTGAGCAGTTCATC.

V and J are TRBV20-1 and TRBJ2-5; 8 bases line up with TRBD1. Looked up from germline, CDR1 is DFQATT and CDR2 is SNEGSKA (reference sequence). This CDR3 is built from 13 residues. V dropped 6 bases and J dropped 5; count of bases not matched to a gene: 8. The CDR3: CSATGQDRETQYF. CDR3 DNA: TGCAGTGCAACGGGACAGGACAGGGAGACCCAGTACTTC.

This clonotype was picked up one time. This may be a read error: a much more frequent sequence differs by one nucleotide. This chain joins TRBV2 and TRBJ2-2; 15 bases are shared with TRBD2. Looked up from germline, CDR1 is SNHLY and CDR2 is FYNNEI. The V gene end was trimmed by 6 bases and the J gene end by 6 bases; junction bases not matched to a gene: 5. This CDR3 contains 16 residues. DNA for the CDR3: TGTGCCAGCAGAGGGACTAGCGGGAGGACTGCCGGGGAGCTGTTTTTT. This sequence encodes CASRGTSGRTAGELFF.

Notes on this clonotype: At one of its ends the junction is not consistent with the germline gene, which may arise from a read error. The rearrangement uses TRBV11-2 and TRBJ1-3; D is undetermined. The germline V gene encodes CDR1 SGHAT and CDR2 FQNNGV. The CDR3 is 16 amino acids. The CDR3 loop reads CASSLAGAFPGNTIFF. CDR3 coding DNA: TGTGCCAGCAGCTTAGCGGGCGCCTTCCCTGGAAACACCATATTTTTT.

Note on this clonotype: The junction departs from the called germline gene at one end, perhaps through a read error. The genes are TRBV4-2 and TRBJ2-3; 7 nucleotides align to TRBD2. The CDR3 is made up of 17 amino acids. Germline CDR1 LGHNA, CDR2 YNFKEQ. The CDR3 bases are TGTGACAGCAGCCCTGACCCAAGCGGGGAGAGGACAGATACGCAGTATTTT. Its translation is CDSSPDPSGERTDTQYF.

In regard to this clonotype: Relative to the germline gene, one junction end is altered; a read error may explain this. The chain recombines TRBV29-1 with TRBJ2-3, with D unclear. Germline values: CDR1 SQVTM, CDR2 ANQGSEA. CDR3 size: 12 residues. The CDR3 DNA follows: TGCAGAGTTGAGATTCCCACAGATACGCAGTATTTT. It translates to CRVEIPTDTQYF.

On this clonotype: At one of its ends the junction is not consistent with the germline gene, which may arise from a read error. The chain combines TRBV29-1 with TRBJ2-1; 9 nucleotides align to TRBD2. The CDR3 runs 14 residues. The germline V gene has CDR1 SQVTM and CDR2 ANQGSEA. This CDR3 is CSIDGTSGYNERFF. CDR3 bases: TGCAGCATTGATGGTACTAGCGGGTACAATGAGCGGTTCTTC.

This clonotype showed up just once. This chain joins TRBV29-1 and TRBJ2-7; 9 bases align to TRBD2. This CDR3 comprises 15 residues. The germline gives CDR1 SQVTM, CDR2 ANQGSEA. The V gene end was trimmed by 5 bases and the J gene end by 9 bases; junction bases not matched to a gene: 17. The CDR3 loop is CSVTPTSLAGRGQYF. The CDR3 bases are TGCAGCGTTACCCCGACGTCACTAGCGGGTAGAGGGCAGTACTTC.

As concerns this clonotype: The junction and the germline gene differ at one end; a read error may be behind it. The CDR3 DNA sequence: TGTGCCAACAGCCAAGAGGGCCTAGTTTACAATGAGCAATTCTTC. It encodes CANSQEGLVYNEQFF. The V and J genes are TRBV4-2 and TRBJ2-1, with a possible D match to TRBD2 (5 bases). This CDR3 comprises 15 residues. Germline CDR1 reads LGHNA; CDR2 reads YNFKEQ.